This T cell receptor (beta chain) was recovered during a study of CD8+CD57+ T cells in acquired aplastic anemia. About the research overall: The sorted CD4+ and CD8+ cells yielded an average around 3.4 ug of DNA.

Genomic DNA provided the template from which TCR beta VDJ and CDR3 profiles were obtained. A single record per CDR3 protein comes from TCRdb applying MiXCR to the reads. The data contain 350,000 to 450,000 distinct CDR3 sequences, 65% to 75% of them seen just once; the ten biggest clones take up less than 4%. This CDR3 region has 16 residues. Trimming took 5 bases from V and 11 from J; bases not matched to a gene: 19. CDR1 is SGHTA, CDR2 FQGNSA, per germline. The specimen was sorted CD4+, CD8+, or CD8+CD57+ T cells (not recorded which) from PBMCs. The source of this sequence is a human donor in good health, serving as a control. V gene TRBV7-2 combines with J gene TRBJ1-1; 8 positions match TRBD1. The CDR3 DNA sequence: TGTGCCAGCAGCGCAGGACAGGGAAAAGGCTATGGCTACGCTTTCTTT. It specifies CASSAGQGKGYGYAFF.